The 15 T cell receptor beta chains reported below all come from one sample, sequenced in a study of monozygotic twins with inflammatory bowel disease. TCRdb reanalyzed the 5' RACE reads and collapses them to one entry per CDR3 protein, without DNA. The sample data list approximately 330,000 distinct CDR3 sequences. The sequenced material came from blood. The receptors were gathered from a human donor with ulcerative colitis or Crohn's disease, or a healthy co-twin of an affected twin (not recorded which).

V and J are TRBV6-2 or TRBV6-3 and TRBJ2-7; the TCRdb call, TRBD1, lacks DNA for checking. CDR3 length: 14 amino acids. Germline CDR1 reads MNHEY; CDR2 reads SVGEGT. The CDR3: CASSQGGGGYEQYF.

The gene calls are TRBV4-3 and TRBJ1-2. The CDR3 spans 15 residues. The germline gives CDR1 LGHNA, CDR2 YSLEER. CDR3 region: CASSRLKEGPYGYTF.

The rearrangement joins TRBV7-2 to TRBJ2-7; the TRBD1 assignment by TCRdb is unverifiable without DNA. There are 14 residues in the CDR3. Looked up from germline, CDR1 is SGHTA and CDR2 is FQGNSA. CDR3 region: CASSLGRENYEQYF.

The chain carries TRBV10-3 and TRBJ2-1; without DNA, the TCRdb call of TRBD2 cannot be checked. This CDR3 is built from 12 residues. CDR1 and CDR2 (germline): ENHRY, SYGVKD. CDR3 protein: CAISGTNGEQFF.

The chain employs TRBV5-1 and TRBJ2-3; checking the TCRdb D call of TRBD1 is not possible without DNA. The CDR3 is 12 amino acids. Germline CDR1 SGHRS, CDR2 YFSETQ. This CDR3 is CASSLDRDPPYF.

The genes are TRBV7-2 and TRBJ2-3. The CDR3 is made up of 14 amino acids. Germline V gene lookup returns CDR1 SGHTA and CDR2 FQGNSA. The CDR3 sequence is CASSRRPSTDTQYF.

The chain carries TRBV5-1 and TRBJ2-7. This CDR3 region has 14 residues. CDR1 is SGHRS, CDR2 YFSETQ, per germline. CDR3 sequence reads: CASSLVASIGEQYF.

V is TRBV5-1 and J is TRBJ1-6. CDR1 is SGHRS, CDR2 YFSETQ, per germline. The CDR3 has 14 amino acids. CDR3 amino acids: CASSLVQENSPLHF. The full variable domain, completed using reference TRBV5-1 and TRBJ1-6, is KAGVTQTPRYLIKTRGQQVTLSCSPISGHRSVSWYQQTPGQGLQFLFEYFSETQRNKGNFPGRFSGRQFSNSRSEMNVSTLELGDSALYLCASSLVQENSPLHFGNGTRLTVT.

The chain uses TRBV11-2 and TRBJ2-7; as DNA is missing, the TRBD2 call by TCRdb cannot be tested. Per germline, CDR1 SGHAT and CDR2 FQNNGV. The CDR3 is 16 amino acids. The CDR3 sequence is CASSLVTAGPTYEQYF.

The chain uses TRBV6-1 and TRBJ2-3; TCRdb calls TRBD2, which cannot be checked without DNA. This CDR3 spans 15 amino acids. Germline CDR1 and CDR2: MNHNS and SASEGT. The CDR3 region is CASSGTSGGADTQYF.

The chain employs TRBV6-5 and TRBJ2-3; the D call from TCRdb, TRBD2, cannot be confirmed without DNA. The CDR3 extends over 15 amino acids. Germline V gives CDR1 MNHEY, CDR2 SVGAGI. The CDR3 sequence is CASRRPAGGRNTQYF.

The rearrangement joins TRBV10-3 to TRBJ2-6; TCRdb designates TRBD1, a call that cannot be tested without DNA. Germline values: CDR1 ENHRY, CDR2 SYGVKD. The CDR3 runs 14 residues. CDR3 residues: CAMGMGAGANVLTF.

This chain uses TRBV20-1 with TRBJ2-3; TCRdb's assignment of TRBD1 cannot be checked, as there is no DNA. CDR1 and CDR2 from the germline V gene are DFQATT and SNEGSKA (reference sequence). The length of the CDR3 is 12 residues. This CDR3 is CSATGDTDTQYF.

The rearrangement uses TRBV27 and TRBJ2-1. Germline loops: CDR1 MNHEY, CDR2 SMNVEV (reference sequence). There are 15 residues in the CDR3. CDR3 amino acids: CASSPYGRSDNEQFF.

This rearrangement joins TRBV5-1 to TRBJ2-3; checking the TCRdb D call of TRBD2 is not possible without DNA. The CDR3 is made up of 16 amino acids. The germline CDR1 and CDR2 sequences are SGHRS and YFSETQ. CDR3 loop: CASSQILAKSTDTQYF.